This T cell receptor (beta chain) was found in a study of T cell responses to AZD1222 COVID-19 vaccine. Regarding the study as a whole: Spike-specific TCR breadth and depth were elevated following two AZD1222 doses. In all cases, repertoires were sampled only after the peak T cell response.

This clone was seen a handful of times. Its antigen is unidentified. The germline V gene encodes CDR1 MNHNS and CDR2 SASEGT. The length of the CDR3 is 15 residues. The trim removed 1 base at V and 0 bases at J, leaving 1 base unmatched. This table comes from immunoSEQ multiplex PCR, and its TCRdb copy is limited to in-frame clones, with some not included. This table holds some 180,000 clones, roughly nine tenths found once. The chain uses TRBV6-1 and TRBJ2-7, with TRBD2 matching over 9 bases. The TCR sequence derives from an adult who received the AZD1222 COVID-19 vaccine. The sequencing used peripheral blood, collected 28 days after the second AZD1222 dose. The chain's CDR3 is CASSEGAGGSYEQYF. The CDR3 nucleotides read TGTGCCAGCAGTGAAGGAGCGGGGGGCTCCTACGAGCAGTACTTC.